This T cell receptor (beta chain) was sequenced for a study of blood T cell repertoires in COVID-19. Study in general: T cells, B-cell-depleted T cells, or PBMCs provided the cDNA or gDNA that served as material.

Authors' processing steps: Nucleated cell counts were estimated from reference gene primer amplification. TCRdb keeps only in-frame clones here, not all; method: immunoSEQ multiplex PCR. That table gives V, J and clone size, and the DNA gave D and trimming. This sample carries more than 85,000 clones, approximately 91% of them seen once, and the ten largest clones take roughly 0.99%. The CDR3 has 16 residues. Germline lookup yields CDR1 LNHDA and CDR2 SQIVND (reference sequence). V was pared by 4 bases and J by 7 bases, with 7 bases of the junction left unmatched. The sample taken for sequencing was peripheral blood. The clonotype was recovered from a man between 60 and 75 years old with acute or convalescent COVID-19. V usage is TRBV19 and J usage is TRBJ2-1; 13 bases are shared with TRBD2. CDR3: CASSTYGTSGKNEQFF. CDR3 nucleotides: TGTGCCAGTAGTACGTATGGGACTAGCGGGAAGAATGAGCAGTTCTTC.